These 11 T cell receptor beta chains were all obtained from the same sample, sequenced in a study of OX40 agonist ivuxolimab in advanced cancers. Library preparation was by the immunoSEQ multiplex PCR assay. TCRdb re-hosts the immuneACCESS table, in-frame sequences only. Its copies lack some clones; in the studies checked, an unresolved V gene accounts for under half of them, and the cause for the rest is not known. Recorded for this sample are about 19,000 clones; around 79% of them occurred a single time. Of the sample, about 19% falls within the top ten clones. Sample: CD4+ or CD8+ T cells sorted from blood, taken in a trial of the OX40 agonist ivuxolimab. Receptors originate from an adult with an advanced solid tumor such as melanoma, head and neck, liver or kidney cancer.

This chain connects TRBV6-5 to TRBJ2-5, with D perhaps TRBD1 or TRBD2 (5 bases each). Trimming left V 5 bases short and J 5 bases short, with 18 bases between. Germline V lookup: CDR1 MNHEY, CDR2 SVGAGI. The CDR3 spans 15 residues. CDR3 nucleotides: TGTGCCAGCAGTCCTGGGACGATAAAGCTGGAGACCCAGTACTTC. Translating gives CASSPGTIKLETQYF.

This clone appeared a few times. The chain is built from TRBV28 and TRBJ2-7, with 8 bases aligning to TRBD1. CDR1 is MDHEN, CDR2 SYDVKM, per germline. J was trimmed by 0 bases and V by 2 bases; bases with no gene match: 9. CDR3 length: 17 amino acids. The CDR3 loop reads CASSLPRTGLSSYEQYF. CDR3 in DNA: TGTGCCAGCAGTTTACCCCGGACAGGGTTAAGCTCCTACGAGCAGTACTTC. The entire variable domain, with the rest obtained from reference TRBV28 and TRBJ2-7, is as follows: DVKVTQSSRYLVKRTGEKVFLECVQDMDHENMFWYRQDPGLGLRLIYFSYDVKMKEKGDIPEGYSVSREKKERFSLILESASTNQTSMYLCASSLPRTGLSSYEQYFGPGTRLTVT.

The genes are TRBV5-8 and TRBJ1-4; 7 positions agree with TRBD1. With 2 bases clipped from V and 6 bases from J, the junction kept 4 bases outside the gene matches. The V gene's germline CDR1 is SGHTS and CDR2 YDEGEE. The CDR3 length is 14 residues. The CDR3, as DNA: TGTGCCAGCAGCTTTAGGACAGGTTATGAAAAACTGTTTTTT. It is translated as CASSFRTGYEKLFF.

The V call is TRBV28, the J call TRBJ2-7; no clear D gene. This CDR3 spans 13 amino acids. V shed 5 bases and J shed 4 bases, with 12 bases lying between them. Germline values: CDR1 MDHEN, CDR2 SYDVKM. This chain's CDR3 is CASSPPTVYEQYF. The CDR3 DNA sequence: TGTGCCAGCAGTCCCCCGACGGTTTACGAGCAGTACTTC. The complete variable domain, with remaining parts taken from reference TRBV28 and TRBJ2-7, reads DVKVTQSSRYLVKRTGEKVFLECVQDMDHENMFWYRQDPGLGLRLIYFSYDVKMKEKGDIPEGYSVSREKKERFSLILESASTNQTSMYLCASSPPTVYEQYFGPGTRLTVT.

The genes are TRBV5-6 and TRBJ2-1; 10 bases line up with TRBD2. V lost 10 bases and J lost 3; bases outside the gene matches: 4. The CDR3 is made up of 13 amino acids. CDR1 and CDR2 from the germline V gene are SGHDT and YYEEEE. In DNA form, the CDR3 reads TGTGCCGCAGAGCGGGGGGGCTACAATGAGCAGTTCTTC. Its translation: CAAERGGYNEQFF.

The chain links TRBV6-5 to TRBJ1-1; D call uncertain. CDR1 and CDR2 (germline): MNHEY, SVGAGI. V lost 2 bases, J lost 4 bases, and 11 bases lay in between. CDR3 length: 14 amino acids. CDR3 in amino acids: CASSYEGVGTEAFF. The CDR3 DNA sequence: TGTGCCAGCAGTTACGAGGGTGTGGGCACTGAAGCTTTCTTT.

This sequence joins TRBV10-3 and TRBJ2-2, with D uncertain. CDR1 and CDR2 from the germline V gene are ENHRY and SYGVKD. V lost 3 bases and J lost 3, with 5 bases in between. This CDR3 spans 13 amino acids. CDR3 bases: TGTGCCATCAGTGAAACAGACACCGGGGAGCTGTTTTTT. Translation: CAISETDTGELFF.

Points on this clone: Compared with germline, one end of the junction differs, possibly owing to a read error. The rearrangement joins TRBV5-4 to TRBJ1-4; D might be TRBD1 (6 bases). Germline-derived CDR1 and CDR2 are SGHNT and YYREEE (reference sequence). There are 14 residues in the CDR3. This CDR3 is CASSQGFGNEKLFF. The CDR3 nucleotides read TGCGCCAGCAGCCAGGGGTTCGGTAATGAAAAACTGTTTTTT.

V gene TRBV7-9 combines with J gene TRBJ1-3; 11 positions agree with TRBD1. Germline V CDR1 and CDR2: SEHNR, FQNEAQ (reference sequence). Trimming took 5 bases from V and 0 from J; bases not matched to a gene: 6. The CDR3 is 17 residues long. The CDR3 DNA is TGTGCCAGCAGCCCCGGGACAGGGGGACTCTCTGGAAACACCATATATTTT. Protein sequence: CASSPGTGGLSGNTIYF. Based on the CDR3 plus reference TRBV7-9 and TRBJ1-3, the full variable domain is DTGVSQNPRHKITKRGQNVTFRCDPISEHNRLYWYRQTLGQGPEFLTYFQNEAQLEKSRLLSDRFSAERPKGSFSTLEIQRTEQGDSAMYLCASSPGTGGLSGNTIYFGEGSWLTVV.

The V call is TRBV4-2, the J call TRBJ2-3; 7 positions match TRBD1. The V gene end was trimmed by 0 bases and the J gene end by 4 bases; junction bases not matched to a gene: 7. From germline, CDR1 is LGHNA and CDR2 YNFKEQ. The CDR3 covers 16 residues. The CDR3 bases are TGTGCCAGCAGCCAAGACCCGACAGGGTCGGCAGATACGCAGTATTTT. This encodes CASSQDPTGSADTQYF.

By frequency in the sample, this clone is medium-sized. The chain employs TRBV21-1 and TRBJ2-1. TRBV21-1 is noted as a pseudogene. The CDR3 is 11 amino acids. CDR3 bases: TGTGCCAGCAGCAAAGATGATGAGCAGTTCTTC. Translating it yields CASSKDDEQFF.